Listed here are 5 T cell receptor beta chains from one sample, sequenced in a study of control samples from healthy donors and cancer patients (dated by TCRdb to 2019 to 2021). The protocol used for the library was the immunoSEQ multiplex PCR assay. This immuneACCESS table, as held by TCRdb, lists in-frame sequences with V and J called but not all clones. Of the missing ones, under half trace to an unresolved V gene in checked studies; the others have no known cause. The sample profile shows some 220,000 clones; just under 95% of them were found once. Around 1.5% of the sample comes from the top ten. Sequencing input: blood. These receptors originate from a man aged 50 to 60 in good health.

On this clone: Within the sample, other DNA sequences also encode this same CDR3. The gene calls are TRBV19 and TRBJ1-6, with 9 nucleotides matching TRBD1. From germline, CDR1 is LNHDA and CDR2 SQIVND (reference sequence). V was clipped by 5 bases and J by 10 bases; unmatched bases: 6. The CDR3 sequence is 14 residues long. CDR3 protein: CASSVTGGGSPLHF. The DNA of the CDR3 is TGTGCCAGTAGTGTGACAGGGGGTGGGTCACCCCTCCACTTT.

The rearrangement uses TRBV29-1 and TRBJ1-1; D ambiguous. Trimming took off 4 bases at V and 1 base at J, with 4 bases between the two ends. This CDR3 contains 11 residues. Germline V gene data show CDR1 as SQVTM and CDR2 as ANQGSEA. The CDR3 nucleotides read TGCAGCGTTGTGGGGAACACTGAAGCTTTCTTT. It encodes CSVVGNTEAFF.

V is TRBV9 and J is TRBJ2-3; 12 positions agree with TRBD2. V trimming: 4 bases; J trimming: 6 bases; junction bases outside the gene matches: 9. Germline V gives CDR1 SGDLS, CDR2 YYNGEE. CDR3 size: 16 residues. The CDR3: CASSLAGTSGPDTQYF. Written as DNA, the CDR3 is TGTGCCAGCAGCCTTGCCGGGACTAGCGGGCCTGATACGCAGTATTTT.

CDR3 in amino acids: CASSLDQGRDTQYF. The CDR3 DNA is TGTGCCAGCAGCCTAGACCAGGGGAGAGATACGCAGTATTTT. The chain joins TRBV27 to TRBJ2-3, with D possibly being TRBD1 (6 bases). CDR1 and CDR2 (germline): MNHEY, SMNVEV (reference sequence). Trimming left V 6 bases short and J 5 bases short, with 15 bases between. CDR3 size: 14 residues.

This chain links TRBV24-1 with TRBJ2-1; D gene unclear. V was pared by 0 bases and J by 7 bases, with 9 bases between. The CDR3 is 14 amino acids. The V gene's germline CDR1 is KGHDR and CDR2 SFDVKD. The CDR3 sequence: CATSDLNLRNEQFF. The CDR3, as DNA: TGTGCCACCAGTGATTTGAATTTGCGGAATGAGCAGTTCTTC.